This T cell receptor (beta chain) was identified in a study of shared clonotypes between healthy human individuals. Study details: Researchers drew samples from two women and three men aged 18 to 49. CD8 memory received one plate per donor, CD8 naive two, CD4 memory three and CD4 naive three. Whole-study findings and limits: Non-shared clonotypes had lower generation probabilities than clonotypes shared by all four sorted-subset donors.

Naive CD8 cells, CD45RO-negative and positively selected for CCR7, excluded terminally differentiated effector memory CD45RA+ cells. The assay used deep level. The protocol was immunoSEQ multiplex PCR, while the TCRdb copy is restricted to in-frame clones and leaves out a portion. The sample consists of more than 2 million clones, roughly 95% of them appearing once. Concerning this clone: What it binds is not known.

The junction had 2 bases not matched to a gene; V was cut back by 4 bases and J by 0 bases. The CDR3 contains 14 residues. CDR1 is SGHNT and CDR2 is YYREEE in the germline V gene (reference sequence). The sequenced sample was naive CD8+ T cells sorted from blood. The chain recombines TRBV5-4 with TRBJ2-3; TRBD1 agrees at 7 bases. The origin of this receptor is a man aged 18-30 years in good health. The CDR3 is CASSGQASTDTQYF. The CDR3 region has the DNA TGTGCCAGCAGCGGACAGGCTAGCACAGATACGCAGTATTTT.